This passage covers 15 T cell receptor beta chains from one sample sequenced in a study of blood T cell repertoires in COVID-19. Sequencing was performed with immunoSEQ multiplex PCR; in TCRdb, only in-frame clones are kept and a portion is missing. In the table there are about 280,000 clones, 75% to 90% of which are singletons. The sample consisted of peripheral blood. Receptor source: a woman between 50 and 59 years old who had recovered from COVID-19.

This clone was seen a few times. The chain's CDR3 is CASSLSRGQGNEQFF. The CDR3 coding sequence is TGTGCCAGCAGCTTAAGCCGGGGACAGGGGAATGAGCAGTTCTTC. The chain carries TRBV7-6 and TRBJ2-1, with 10 nucleotides matching TRBD1. Trimming took 2 bases from V and 7 from J; bases not matched to a gene: 5. Germline lookup yields CDR1 SGHVS and CDR2 FNYEAQ. The CDR3 sequence is 15 residues long.

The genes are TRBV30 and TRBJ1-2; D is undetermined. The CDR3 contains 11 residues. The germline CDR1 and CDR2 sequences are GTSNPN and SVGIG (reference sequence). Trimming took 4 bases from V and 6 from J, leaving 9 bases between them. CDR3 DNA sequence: TGTGCCTGGATTGGCGGTGATGGCTACACCTTC. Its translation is CAWIGGDGYTF.

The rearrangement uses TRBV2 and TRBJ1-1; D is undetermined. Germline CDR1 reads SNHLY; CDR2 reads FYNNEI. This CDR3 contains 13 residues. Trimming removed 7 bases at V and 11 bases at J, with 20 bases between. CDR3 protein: CASTQTLTGYAFF. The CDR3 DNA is TGTGCCAGCACCCAGACCCTGACTGGGTACGCTTTCTTT.

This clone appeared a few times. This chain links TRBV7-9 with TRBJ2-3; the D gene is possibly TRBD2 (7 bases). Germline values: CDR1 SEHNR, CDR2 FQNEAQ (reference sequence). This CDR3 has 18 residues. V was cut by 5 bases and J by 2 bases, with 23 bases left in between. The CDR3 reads CASSTNRVGGANTDTQYF. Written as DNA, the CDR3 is TGTGCCAGCAGCACGAATAGGGTAGGGGGGGCTAACACAGATACGCAGTATTTT.

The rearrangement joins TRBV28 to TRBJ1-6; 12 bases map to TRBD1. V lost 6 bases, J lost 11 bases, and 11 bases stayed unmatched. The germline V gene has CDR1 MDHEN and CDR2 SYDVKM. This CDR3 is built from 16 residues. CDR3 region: CASRPGTGGIGTPLHF. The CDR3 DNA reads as TGTGCCAGCAGACCCGGGACAGGGGGCATCGGGACACCCCTCCACTTT.

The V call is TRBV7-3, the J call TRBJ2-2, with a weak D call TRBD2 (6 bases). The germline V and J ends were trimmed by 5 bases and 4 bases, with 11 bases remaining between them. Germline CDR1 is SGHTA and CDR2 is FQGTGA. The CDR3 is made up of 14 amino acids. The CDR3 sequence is CASSATRSTGELFF. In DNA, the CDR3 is TGTGCCAGCAGCGCGACTAGGAGCACCGGGGAGCTGTTTTTT.

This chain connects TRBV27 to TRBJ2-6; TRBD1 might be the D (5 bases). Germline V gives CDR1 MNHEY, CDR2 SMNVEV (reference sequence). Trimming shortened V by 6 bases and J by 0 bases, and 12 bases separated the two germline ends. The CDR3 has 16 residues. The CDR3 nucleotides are TGTGCCAGCAGCCTTGGACACTTCTCTGGGGCCAACGTCCTGACTTTC. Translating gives CASSLGHFSGANVLTF.

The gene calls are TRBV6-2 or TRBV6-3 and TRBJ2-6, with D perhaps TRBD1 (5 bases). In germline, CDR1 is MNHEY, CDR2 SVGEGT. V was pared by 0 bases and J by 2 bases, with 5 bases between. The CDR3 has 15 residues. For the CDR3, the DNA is TGTGCCAGCAGTTACTCAGGGGCTGGGGCCAACGTCCTGACTTTC. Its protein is CASSYSGAGANVLTF.

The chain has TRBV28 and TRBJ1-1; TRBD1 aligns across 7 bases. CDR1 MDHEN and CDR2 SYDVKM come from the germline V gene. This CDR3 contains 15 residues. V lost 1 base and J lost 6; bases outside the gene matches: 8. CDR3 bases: TGTGCCAGCAGTTTATTACTTGAGGGACAGCCTGAAGCTTTCTTT. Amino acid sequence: CASSLLLEGQPEAFF.

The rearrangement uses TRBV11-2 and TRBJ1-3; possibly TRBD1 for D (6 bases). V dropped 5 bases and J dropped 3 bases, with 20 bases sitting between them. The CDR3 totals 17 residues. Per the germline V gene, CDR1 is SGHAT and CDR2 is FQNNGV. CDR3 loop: CASSPGSGGAYGNTIYF. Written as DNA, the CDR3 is TGTGCCAGCAGCCCAGGGTCGGGGGGGGCGTATGGAAACACCATATATTTT.

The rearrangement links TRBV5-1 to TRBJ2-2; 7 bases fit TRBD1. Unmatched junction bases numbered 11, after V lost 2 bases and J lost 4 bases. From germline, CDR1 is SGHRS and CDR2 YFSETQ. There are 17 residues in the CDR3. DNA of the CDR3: TGCGCCAGCAGCTTTATAACAGGGGCCGTTGGCACCGGGGAGCTGTTTTTT. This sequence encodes CASSFITGAVGTGELFF.

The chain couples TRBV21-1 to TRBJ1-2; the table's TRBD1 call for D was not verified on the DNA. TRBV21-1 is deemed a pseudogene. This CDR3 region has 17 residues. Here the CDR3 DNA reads TGTGCCAGCAGCTTCCGGGACAGGCGTAGGCAGCGGGATGGCTACACCTTC. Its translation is CASSFRDRRRQRDGYTF.

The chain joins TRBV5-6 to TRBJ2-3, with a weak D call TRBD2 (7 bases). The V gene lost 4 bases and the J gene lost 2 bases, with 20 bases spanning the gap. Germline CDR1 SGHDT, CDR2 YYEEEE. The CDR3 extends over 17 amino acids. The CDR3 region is CASSGTVGAGDTDTQYF. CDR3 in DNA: TGTGCCAGCAGCGGAACCGTGGGGGCGGGGGACACAGATACGCAGTATTTT.

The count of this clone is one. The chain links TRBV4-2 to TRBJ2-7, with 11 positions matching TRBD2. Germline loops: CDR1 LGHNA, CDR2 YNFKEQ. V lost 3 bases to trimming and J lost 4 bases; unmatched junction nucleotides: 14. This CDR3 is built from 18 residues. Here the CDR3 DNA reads TGTGCCAGCAGCCAGTGGGGGGCCGGGACTAGCGGTATTTACGAGCAGTACTTC. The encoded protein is CASSQWGAGTSGIYEQYF.

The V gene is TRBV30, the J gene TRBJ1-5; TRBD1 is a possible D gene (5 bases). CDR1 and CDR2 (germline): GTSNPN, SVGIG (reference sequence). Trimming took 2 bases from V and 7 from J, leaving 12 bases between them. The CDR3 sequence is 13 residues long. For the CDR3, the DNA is TGTGCCTGGAGTTGGGGGGTTCTACAGCCCCAGCATTTT. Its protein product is CAWSWGVLQPQHF.